Below are 30 T cell receptor beta chains sequenced from a single sample in a study of T cell responses to AZD1222 COVID-19 vaccine. Generated by immunoSEQ multiplex PCR, the TCRdb table keeps only in-frame clones and is missing some. The sample includes around 210,000 clones, 90% to 95% of them seen just once. The sample consisted of peripheral blood, taken 28 days after the second dose of the MenACWY control vaccine. These receptors came from an adult who received the MenACWY meningococcal vaccine as a control.

The rearrangement uses TRBV19 and TRBJ1-6; weak D call: TRBD1 (6 bases). The germline CDR1 and CDR2 sequences are LNHDA and SQIVND (reference sequence). The CDR3 totals 17 residues. V was clipped by 3 bases and J by 8 bases, with 20 bases between them. CDR3 bases: TGTGCCAGTAGTATGATGGGGGGCGCGGGTCTGCATTCACCCCTCCACTTT. It specifies CASSMMGGAGLHSPLHF.

Worth noting for this clone: The sample carries other DNA sequences with the same CDR3. V gene TRBV3-1 (or the pseudogene TRBV3-2) combines with J gene TRBJ1-5, with D unclear. The ends were cut back, 1 base at V and 2 bases at J, with 6 bases in the middle. Germline CDR1 reads LGHDT; CDR2 reads YNNKEL (reference sequence). The CDR3 loop spans 14 amino acids. CDR3 DNA: TGTGCCAGCAGCCAAGGGAGGGGCAATCAGCCCCAGCATTTT. Translating gives CASSQGRGNQPQHF.

CDR3 region: CASSQGGPGLINTGELFF. The CDR3 DNA reads as TGCGCCAGCAGCCAAGGAGGGCCGGGACTGATAAACACCGGGGAGCTGTTTTTT. The chain employs TRBV4-3 and TRBJ2-2; possible D gene TRBD2, 6 bases. Trimming removed 1 base from V and 2 bases from J, with 17 bases in between. This CDR3 contains 18 residues. Germline CDR1 reads LGHNA; CDR2 reads YSLEER.

This chain connects TRBV27 to TRBJ2-3; D is uncertain. The CDR3 spans 13 residues. V was pared by 5 bases and J by 1 base, with 7 bases between. CDR1 is MNHEY, CDR2 SMNVEV, per germline (reference sequence). CDR3 residues: CASSPQGTDTQYF. CDR3 nucleotide sequence: TGTGCCAGCAGTCCCCAGGGCACAGATACGCAGTATTTT.

The V gene is TRBV28, the J gene TRBJ2-1; 13 nucleotides line up with TRBD2. V lost 1 base to trimming and J lost 8 bases; unmatched junction nucleotides: 5. Germline CDR1 is MDHEN and CDR2 is SYDVKM. The CDR3 runs to 16 residues. The CDR3 protein is CASSLFGTSGNYEQFF. CDR3 coding DNA: TGTGCCAGCAGTTTATTTGGGACTAGCGGGAATTATGAGCAGTTCTTC.

The chain combines TRBV20-1 with TRBJ2-1; weak D call: TRBD1 (5 bases). V was pared by 5 bases and J by 6 bases, with 8 bases between. Germline lookup yields CDR1 DFQATT and CDR2 SNEGSKA (reference sequence). The CDR3 totals 11 residues. The CDR3 loop reads CSAPGINEQFF. The CDR3 coding sequence is TGCAGTGCTCCAGGGATCAATGAGCAGTTCTTC.

J is TRBJ1-3 and V is TRBV6-5; D is uncertain. Trimming pared 2 bases from V and 1 base from J, leaving 9 bases between. This CDR3 is 15 amino acids long. Germline V lookup: CDR1 MNHEY, CDR2 SVGAGI. CDR3: CASSYAGLSGNTIYF. CDR3 bases: TGTGCCAGCAGTTACGCGGGTCTTTCTGGAAACACCATATATTTT.

V is TRBV28 and J is TRBJ1-6; the match to TRBD1 covers 8 bases. CDR3 length: 18 amino acids. Trimming cost V 1 base and J 0 bases; bases outside gene matches: 5. The germline V gene encodes CDR1 MDHEN and CDR2 SYDVKM. The CDR3 region has the DNA TGTGCCAGCAGTTTATATTACAGGGGGAGCTCCTATAATTCACCCCTCCACTTT. It translates to CASSLYYRGSSYNSPLHF.

The chain couples TRBV28 to TRBJ2-7; 8 bases align to TRBD1. J was trimmed by 5 bases and V by 7 bases; bases with no gene match: 13. Germline CDR1 MDHEN, CDR2 SYDVKM. This CDR3 contains 15 residues. This CDR3 is CASTIGTGSSNEQYF. CDR3 coding DNA: TGTGCCAGCACCATTGGGACAGGCAGTTCGAACGAGCAGTACTTC.

The rearrangement links TRBV6-5 to TRBJ2-7; D assignment may be TRBD1 or TRBD2 (5 bases each). The CDR3 consists of 15 residues. Germline CDR1 and CDR2: MNHEY and SVGAGI. V gave up 6 bases and J gave up 5 bases, with 20 bases separating them. The CDR3 DNA is TGTGCCAGCAGCGCACTTTCCGGGGCCTTGGACGAGCAGTACTTC. This encodes CASSALSGALDEQYF.

In its sample, this clone was seen once. The chain employs TRBV7-2 and TRBJ2-2, with 8 bases identical to TRBD2. The germline gives CDR1 SGHTA, CDR2 FQGNSA. The CDR3 covers 15 residues. Unmatched junction bases numbered 7, after V lost 8 bases and J lost 2 bases. CDR3 nucleotides: TGTGCCAGCGCCCAGATAGCGGGAAACACCGGGGAGCTGTTTTTT. Translation gives CASAQIAGNTGELFF.

The CDR3 here is CASSSPRQGDGYTF. The DNA of the CDR3 is TGTGCCAGCAGCTCCCCCCGACAGGGGGATGGCTACACCTTC. This rearrangement joins TRBV5-6 to TRBJ1-2; 9 bases align to TRBD1. Germline V gives CDR1 SGHDT, CDR2 YYEEEE. The CDR3 is 14 amino acids. V lost 3 bases to trimming and J lost 6 bases; unmatched junction nucleotides: 6. Complete variable domain (other parts from reference TRBV5-6 and TRBJ1-2): DAGVTQSPTHLIKTRGQQVTLRCSPKSGHDTVSWYQQALGQGPQFIFQYYEEEERQRGNFPDRFSGHQFPNYSSELNVNALLLGDSALYLCASSSPRQGDGYTFGSGTRLTVV.

The gene calls are TRBV28 and TRBJ2-4; TRBD2 might be the D (6 bases). The CDR3 length is 13 residues. Deletions cut 7 bases from V and 1 base from J, with 8 bases between. Germline CDR1 MDHEN, CDR2 SYDVKM. The CDR3 DNA reads as TGTGCCAGCACACGGGGGGCCAAAAACATTCAGTACTTC. The encoded protein is CASTRGAKNIQYF.

The rearrangement uses TRBV28 and TRBJ1-4; D is ambiguous. The CDR3 has 13 residues. V lost 2 bases and J 6 bases, leaving 7 bases between the germline ends. The V gene's germline CDR1 is MDHEN and CDR2 SYDVKM. This CDR3 reads CASSLDNYEKLFF. Here the CDR3 DNA reads TGTGCCAGCAGTTTAGACAACTATGAAAAACTGTTTTTT.

The chain links TRBV6-5 to TRBJ2-3; TRBD2 matches 7 bases. V lost 7 bases and J lost 6; bases outside the gene matches: 13. Germline V gives CDR1 MNHEY, CDR2 SVGAGI. The CDR3 spans 15 residues. The CDR3 sequence: CASKDEGGRGDTQYF. As DNA, the CDR3 is TGTGCCAGCAAGGATGAGGGAGGGAGAGGGGATACGCAGTATTTT.

This clone was observed once. The V and J genes are TRBV2 and TRBJ2-3; D is perhaps TRBD2 (5 bases). V gave up 4 bases and J gave up 0 bases, with 17 bases separating them. This CDR3 comprises 17 residues. CDR1 is SNHLY and CDR2 is FYNNEI in the germline V gene. The CDR3 loop is CASSAPRSGTSTDTQYF. DNA of the CDR3: TGTGCCAGCAGTGCCCCCCGGAGCGGCACTAGCACAGATACGCAGTATTTT.

The chain has TRBV6-2 or TRBV6-3 and TRBJ1-6; the D gene is possibly TRBD1 (5 bases). V lost 0 bases and J lost 7, with 10 bases in between. CDR3 length: 15 amino acids. Germline V lookup: CDR1 MNHEY, CDR2 SVGEGT. CDR3 sequence (DNA): TGTGCCAGCAGTTACTCAAGGGGTTTGAATTCACCCCTCCACTTT. Translation: CASSYSRGLNSPLHF.

The V call is TRBV5-6, the J call TRBJ2-7, with 13 bases fitting TRBD2. J lost 6 bases, V lost 4 bases, and 4 bases had no gene match. The CDR3 is 14 amino acids. Germline V gene data show CDR1 as SGHDT and CDR2 as YYEEEE. The CDR3 bases are TGTGCCAGCAGCCCCGGACTAGCGGGAGCCGAGCAGTACTTC. This translates into CASSPGLAGAEQYF. The whole variable domain, filled in from reference TRBV5-6 and TRBJ2-7, reads DAGVTQSPTHLIKTRGQQVTLRCSPKSGHDTVSWYQQALGQGPQFIFQYYEEEERQRGNFPDRFSGHQFPNYSSELNVNALLLGDSALYLCASSPGLAGAEQYFGPGTRLTVT.

The gene calls are TRBV30 and TRBJ1-1; 8 bases line up with TRBD1. V trimming: 2 bases; J trimming: 0 bases; junction bases outside the gene matches: 8. Germline assignment: CDR1 GTSNPN and CDR2 SVGIG (reference sequence). The CDR3 has 16 residues. The DNA for the CDR3 is TGTGCCTGGAGTATTAAGACAGGGGTTATGAACACTGAAGCTTTCTTT. Amino acid sequence: CAWSIKTGVMNTEAFF.

The V and J genes are TRBV6-5 and TRBJ2-7; 9 bases are shared with TRBD1. Germline assignment: CDR1 MNHEY and CDR2 SVGAGI. CDR3 length equals 15 residues. The V segment lost 0 bases and the J segment 2 bases; nucleotides outside the gene matches: 2. The CDR3 nucleotides read TGTGCCAGCAGTTACTCGAGACAGGGGGCCTACGAGCAGTACTTC. Translated: CASSYSRQGAYEQYF.

The chain employs TRBV19 and TRBJ2-1; TRBD2 agrees at 10 bases. This CDR3 region has 17 residues. Germline V gene data show CDR1 as LNHDA and CDR2 as SQIVND (reference sequence). V was clipped by 3 bases and J by 7 bases; unmatched bases: 12. CDR3 loop: CASSMVASGRGGNEQFF. In nucleotides, the CDR3 is TGTGCCAGTAGTATGGTGGCTAGCGGGAGAGGGGGGAATGAGCAGTTCTTC.

The genes are TRBV7-3 and TRBJ2-1; TRBD2 agrees at 12 bases. This CDR3 is built from 13 residues. The J segment lost 15 bases and the V segment lost 5 bases, leaving 8 bases of the junction unmatched. Germline lookup yields CDR1 SGHTA and CDR2 FQGTGA. DNA of the CDR3: TGTGCCAGCAGCCCGGGACTAGCGGGTACGGTGTTCTTC. Translating gives CASSPGLAGTVFF.

The CDR3 DNA is TGTGCCAGCAGCGAGGGACTAGCGGCTAGCACAGATACGCAGTATTTT. This encodes CASSEGLAASTDTQYF. The gene calls are TRBV5-5 and TRBJ2-3; 11 positions agree with TRBD2. The CDR3 consists of 16 residues. Germline V gene sequence: CDR1 SGHKS, CDR2 YYEKEE (reference sequence). Unmatched junction bases numbered 4, after V lost 4 bases and J lost 0 bases.

This sequence joins TRBV13 and TRBJ2-7, with 7 nucleotides matching TRBD2. Losses at the gene ends were 6 bases for V and 3 bases for J; bases not matched to a gene: 17. Germline V gene data show CDR1 as PRHDT and CDR2 as FYEKMQ (reference sequence). This CDR3 region has 17 residues. The CDR3 DNA follows: TGTGCCAGCAGTCACACAAAGGGGCGGGAGTACAACTACGAGCAGTACTTC. Protein sequence: CASSHTKGREYNYEQYF. The full variable domain, with the rest looked up from reference TRBV13 and TRBJ2-7, is AAGVIQSPRHLIKEKRETATLKCYPIPRHDTVYWYQQGPGQDPQFLISFYEKMQSDKGSIPDRFSAQQFSDYHSELNMSSLELGDSALYFCASSHTKGREYNYEQYFGPGTRLTVT.

The chain recombines TRBV30 with TRBJ2-1; 10 bases are shared with TRBD2. The germline V gene encodes CDR1 GTSNPN and CDR2 SVGIG (reference sequence). After removal of 4 bases from V and 4 bases from J, the junction contained 28 bases not matched to a gene. CDR3 length equals 22 residues. Here the CDR3 DNA reads TGTGCCTGGACGGGACAGGTTGAGCCGGGACTAGCGAGACTCAGGGGGTACAATGAGCAGTTCTTC. Its translation: CAWTGQVEPGLARLRGYNEQFF. Based on the CDR3 plus reference TRBV30 and TRBJ2-1, the full variable domain is SQTIHQWPATLVQPVGSPLSLECTVEGTSNPNLYWYRQAAGRGLQLLFYSVGIGQISSEVPQNLSASRPQDRQFILSSKKLLLSDSGFYLCAWTGQVEPGLARLRGYNEQFFGPGTRLTVL.

This chain joins TRBV5-4 and TRBJ2-7; TRBD1 might be the D (6 bases). The V end lost 0 bases, the J end lost 2 bases, and 15 bases lay between the germline ends. Germline V lookup: CDR1 SGHNT, CDR2 YYREEE (reference sequence). This CDR3 has 16 residues. In DNA, the CDR3 is TGTGCCAGCAGCTTGGATCCGGACTCAGGGGCCTACGAGCAGTACTTC. It encodes CASSLDPDSGAYEQYF.

The chain is built from TRBV2 and TRBJ2-3; TRBD2 agrees at 9 bases. This CDR3 is 15 amino acids long. J was trimmed by 1 base and V by 1 base; bases with no gene match: 0. Germline V gene sequence: CDR1 SNHLY, CDR2 FYNNEI. CDR3: CASSEERGGTDTQYF. In DNA form, the CDR3 reads TGTGCCAGCAGTGAAGAGCGGGGGGGCACAGATACGCAGTATTTT. The full variable domain, completed using reference TRBV2 and TRBJ2-3, is EPEVTQTPSHQVTQMGQEVILRCVPISNHLYFYWYRQILGQKVEFLVSFYNNEISEKSEIFDDQFSVERPDGSNFTLKIRSTKLEDSAMYFCASSEERGGTDTQYFGPGTRLTVL.

The chain joins TRBV29-1 to TRBJ2-7; D may be TRBD2 (5 bases). This CDR3 is 11 amino acids long. Germline V gene lookup returns CDR1 SQVTM and CDR2 ANQGSEA. Trimming took 6 bases from V and 3 from J, leaving 9 bases between them. CDR3 in DNA: TGCAGCGTCCGACGGGACTACGAGCAGTACTTC. It encodes CSVRRDYEQYF.

The chain has TRBV28 and TRBJ1-3; possible D gene TRBD1, 6 bases. Trimming stripped 5 bases from V and 3 bases from J, with 20 bases between. Germline values: CDR1 MDHEN, CDR2 SYDVKM. The CDR3 is 17 amino acids. CDR3 coding DNA: TGTGCCAGCAGTACGGAGTTGATTGGACAGCTTGGAAACACCATATATTTT. Its protein product is CASSTELIGQLGNTIYF.

This clone was observed a handful of times. The CDR3 sequence is CASSLTPPQGPNNQPQHF. CDR3 coding DNA: TGTGCCAGCTCACTAACTCCTCCACAGGGACCAAACAATCAGCCCCAGCATTTT. V gene TRBV18 combines with J gene TRBJ1-5, with D possibly being TRBD1 (6 bases). This CDR3 spans 18 amino acids. Germline V CDR1 and CDR2: KGHSH, LQKENI. The V and J ends lost 4 bases and 3 bases respectively, with 22 bases between them.